This passage covers 18 T cell receptor beta chains from one sample sequenced in a study of Ad26.COV2.S vaccination and SARS-CoV-2 variants. Profiled with immunoSEQ multiplex PCR; TCRdb holds only in-frame clones, not every one. The sample comprises roughly 350,000 clones, less than 90% of which are singletons, and 6.4% rests with the top ten. This sample's treatment: some 20 received Ad26.COV2.S at low or high dose, single or two shots; 5 received placebo; per-sample allocation not given. Samples were taken on day 63 after the first vaccine or placebo injection. The sequences come from peripheral blood, collected in a trial of Ad26.COV2.S vaccine versus placebo. These receptor sequences come from a person between 18 and 65 years old who received the Ad26.COV2.S COVID-19 vaccine or a placebo.

The chain is built from TRBV28 and TRBJ1-1, with D possibly being TRBD1 (5 bases). The CDR3 contains 15 residues. V was cut by 7 bases and J by 1 base, with 16 bases left in between. Per germline, CDR1 MDHEN and CDR2 SYDVKM. As DNA, the CDR3 is TGTGCCAGCAAAGGGTCCGACAGACCGAACACTGAAGCTTTCTTT. This encodes CASKGSDRPNTEAFF.

The rearrangement links TRBV9 to TRBJ1-1; D perhaps matches TRBD1 (6 bases). V was cut by 2 bases and J by 4 bases, with 12 bases left in between. The CDR3 is 14 residues long. Germline CDR1 SGDLS, CDR2 YYNGEE. In DNA, the CDR3 is TGTGCCAGCAGCGTGGCCGTGACAGGCACTGAAGCTTTCTTT. Protein product: CASSVAVTGTEAFF.

This chain uses TRBV28 with TRBJ2-1; 12 nucleotides align to TRBD1. CDR1 is MDHEN and CDR2 is SYDVKM in the germline V gene. V trimming: 6 bases; J trimming: 8 bases; junction bases outside the gene matches: 8. CDR3 size: 15 residues. The CDR3 DNA follows: TGTGCCAGCAGACACGGGGGACAGGGGGCATATGAGCAGTTCTTC. Its translation: CASRHGGQGAYEQFF. The whole variable domain, filled in from reference TRBV28 and TRBJ2-1, reads DVKVTQSSRYLVKRTGEKVFLECVQDMDHENMFWYRQDPGLGLRLIYFSYDVKMKEKGDIPEGYSVSREKKERFSLILESASTNQTSMYLCASRHGGQGAYEQFFGPGTRLTVL.

V gene TRBV5-1 combines with J gene TRBJ2-5; 10 bases are shared with TRBD2. There are 14 residues in the CDR3. V was clipped by 1 base and J by 7 bases; unmatched bases: 4. CDR1 and CDR2 (germline): SGHRS, YFSETQ. The chain's CDR3 is CASSLYTSGVTQYF. Here the CDR3 DNA reads TGCGCCAGCAGCTTGTATACTAGCGGGGTGACCCAGTACTTC.

The rearrangement links TRBV5-6 to TRBJ2-7; D possibly corresponds to TRBD2 (5 bases). V was cut by 5 bases and J by 6 bases, with 12 bases left in between. Germline loops: CDR1 SGHDT, CDR2 YYEEEE. The CDR3 totals 12 residues. The CDR3 is CASRNPRGEQYF. In DNA form, the CDR3 reads TGTGCCAGCAGAAACCCCCGGGGCGAGCAGTACTTC.

J is TRBJ1-1 and V is TRBV19; the D is unclear. Germline V gene lookup returns CDR1 LNHDA and CDR2 SQIVND (reference sequence). CDR3 length: 14 amino acids. The V and J ends lost 1 base and 4 bases respectively, with 10 bases between them. The CDR3, as DNA: TGTGCCAGTAGTATAGTACGCAGTTTCACTGAAGCTTTCTTT. Translating it yields CASSIVRSFTEAFF.

The gene calls are TRBV19 and TRBJ2-7; TRBD1 matches at 9 bases. The V gene end was trimmed by 3 bases and the J gene end by 5 bases; junction bases not matched to a gene: 8. CDR1 is LNHDA and CDR2 is SQIVND in the germline V gene (reference sequence). This CDR3 has 15 residues. The CDR3 DNA follows: TGTGCCAGTAGTATTGTTGGGACAGGGATCGACGAGCAGTACTTC. Translating gives CASSIVGTGIDEQYF.

The chain couples TRBV19 to TRBJ1-5, with D unresolved. Trimming pared 5 bases from V and 5 bases from J, leaving 10 bases between. The CDR3 is made up of 13 amino acids. Germline CDR1 reads LNHDA; CDR2 reads SQIVND (reference sequence). CDR3: CASSLHLDQPQHF. DNA of the CDR3: TGTGCCAGTAGTCTCCACTTGGATCAGCCCCAGCATTTT.

This chain joins TRBV6-5 and TRBJ1-3, with D perhaps matching TRBD1 (5 bases). The germline CDR1 and CDR2 sequences are MNHEY and SVGAGI. This CDR3 spans 15 amino acids. V lost 7 bases, J lost 0 bases, and 13 bases lay in between. The CDR3 region has the DNA TGTGCCAGCACTCCGGCCAGGGACTCTGGAAACACCATATATTTT. The encoded protein is CASTPARDSGNTIYF.

The chain links TRBV6-1 to TRBJ2-7, with D hard to call. The CDR3 runs to 13 residues. Germline V gene data show CDR1 as MNHNS and CDR2 as SASEGT. The ends were cut back, 2 bases at V and 3 bases at J, with 8 bases in the middle. CDR3 in DNA: TGTGCCAGCAGTGAACGGCGGCACTACGAGCAGTACTTC. This encodes CASSERRHYEQYF.

This rearrangement joins TRBV7-2 to TRBJ2-3, with D perhaps matching TRBD2 (7 bases). Germline-derived CDR1 and CDR2 are SGHTA and FQGNSA. The CDR3 consists of 15 residues. Trimming removed 5 bases at V and 2 bases at J, with 14 bases between. The CDR3 region is CASSPERGHTDTQYF. DNA for the CDR3: TGTGCCAGCAGCCCCGAGCGGGGACACACAGATACGCAGTATTTT.

As regards this clone: The sample contains more than one DNA sequence encoding this CDR3. The CDR3 loop is CATSRDRGPYEQYF. The CDR3 bases are TGTGCCACCAGCAGGGACAGGGGCCCCTACGAGCAGTACTTC. The chain joins TRBV15 to TRBJ2-7, with TRBD1 matching 9 bases. Germline V gene sequence: CDR1 LNHNV, CDR2 YYDKDF (reference sequence). The junction had 2 bases not matched to a gene; V was cut back by 3 bases and J by 2 bases. CDR3 length equals 14 residues.

The CDR3 nucleotides are TGTGCCAGCAGTTACGATTTCCCCGGGACCAGTATGCACGAGCAGTACTTC. Translating it yields CASSYDFPGTSMHEQYF. The V and J genes are TRBV6-2 or TRBV6-3 and TRBJ2-7; D may be TRBD1 or TRBD2 (5 bases each). From germline, CDR1 is MNHEY and CDR2 SVGEGT. V lost 2 bases, J lost 5 bases, and 22 bases lay in between. The CDR3 totals 17 residues.

V is TRBV6-2 or TRBV6-3 and J is TRBJ2-7; TRBD1 is a possible D gene (7 bases). This CDR3 has 13 amino acids. Trimming removed 5 bases from V and 6 bases from J, with 14 bases in between. The germline V gene has CDR1 MNHEY and CDR2 SVGEGT. The CDR3 region is CASSGGTELEQYF. CDR3 DNA sequence: TGTGCCAGCAGTGGCGGGACAGAACTCGAGCAGTACTTC.

This chain joins TRBV28 and TRBJ1-6; a possible D gene is TRBD1 (6 bases). Trimming shortened V by 6 bases and J by 6 bases, and 12 bases separated the two germline ends. CDR3 length equals 14 residues. Looked up from germline, CDR1 is MDHEN and CDR2 is SYDVKM. The CDR3 sequence: CASREQGFNSPLHF. As DNA, the CDR3 is TGTGCCAGCAGAGAACAGGGATTTAATTCACCCCTCCACTTT.

The chain recombines TRBV6-5 with TRBJ2-7; possible D gene TRBD1, 6 bases. V was trimmed by 7 bases and J by 2 bases, leaving 9 bases between them. In germline, CDR1 is MNHEY, CDR2 SVGAGI. This CDR3 contains 12 residues. CDR3 amino acids: CASNYRAYEQYF. CDR3 DNA: TGTGCCAGCAACTACAGGGCCTACGAGCAGTACTTC.

The chain recombines TRBV6-2 or TRBV6-3 with TRBJ2-1; TRBD2 might be the D (6 bases). Germline values: CDR1 MNHEY, CDR2 SVGEGT. The V end lost 5 bases, the J end lost 7 bases, and 21 bases lay between the germline ends. This CDR3 region has 16 residues. The CDR3 here is CASSPLPSAGMNEQFF. The CDR3, as DNA: TGTGCCAGCAGTCCCCTTCCTTCGGCGGGGATGAATGAGCAGTTCTTC.

The chain links TRBV2 to TRBJ1-5, with TRBD1 matching over 9 bases. The CDR3 runs to 15 residues. The trim removed 9 bases at V and 3 bases at J, leaving 9 bases unmatched. Germline assignment: CDR1 SNHLY and CDR2 FYNNEI. The CDR3 is CARGAGTGNNQPQHF. Written as DNA, the CDR3 is TGTGCCAGAGGGGCCGGGACAGGGAACAATCAGCCCCAGCATTTT.